This passage covers 18 T cell receptor beta chains from one sample sequenced in a study of CD8+CD57+ T cells in acquired aplastic anemia. CDR3 and TCR beta VDJ profiling relied on genomic DNA as the template. TCRdb re-called the reads through MiXCR, storing one row per CDR3 protein. The sample lists under 250,000 distinct CDR3 sequences; 34% were seen once. Sequencing used sorted CD4+, CD8+, or CD8+CD57+ T cells (not recorded which) from PBMCs. The receptors come from a human donor in good health, serving as a control.

V is TRBV24-1 and J is TRBJ1-2; D is uncertain. Per the germline V gene, CDR1 is KGHDR and CDR2 is SFDVKD. Trimming removed 1 base at V and 7 bases at J, with 6 bases between. This CDR3 has 12 residues. The CDR3 region is CATSDFSSGYTF. The CDR3 nucleotides read TGTGCCACCAGTGATTTTAGCAGTGGCTACACCTTC.

The V and J genes are TRBV25-1 and TRBJ1-1; 8 bases are a match to TRBD1. The CDR3 spans 14 residues. Germline CDR1 is MGHDK and CDR2 is SYGVNS. The V segment lost 2 bases and the J segment 8 bases; nucleotides outside the gene matches: 7. The CDR3 loop reads CASSEDRGATEAFF. CDR3 sequence (DNA): TGTGCCAGCAGTGAAGACAGGGGAGCGACCGAAGCTTTCTTT.

This clonotype has a count of ten or more. The rearrangement links TRBV20-1 to TRBJ1-2; 7 bases agree with TRBD1. J lost 8 bases, V lost 0 bases, and 3 bases had no gene match. Germline V gene sequence: CDR1 DFQATT, CDR2 SNEGSKA (reference sequence). The CDR3 sequence is 12 residues long. For the CDR3, the DNA is TGCAGTGCTAGAGAGACAGGGTACGGCTACACCTTC. Residues: CSARETGYGYTF.

This clonotype showed up many times. The rearrangement joins TRBV10-3 to TRBJ2-7, with 8 bases lining up with TRBD1. Per the germline V gene, CDR1 is ENHRY and CDR2 is SYGVKD. The CDR3 spans 13 residues. V shed 6 bases and J 4 bases; nucleotides not matched to a gene: 5. The CDR3 protein is CAIRGTGKYEQYF. CDR3 DNA sequence: TGTGCCATCAGGGGGACAGGAAAGTACGAGCAGTACTTC.

This sequence joins TRBV4-1 and TRBJ1-1; weak D call: TRBD1 (5 bases). The V end was cut by 4 bases, the J end by 0 bases, with 9 bases between. The CDR3 is 14 residues long. Germline V gene data show CDR1 as MGHRA and CDR2 as YSYEKL. The CDR3 coding sequence is TGCGCCAGCAGCCTGAGCAGGGTGAACACTGAAGCTTTCTTT. Residues: CASSLSRVNTEAFF.

This clonotype came up a few times. The chain joins TRBV7-3 to TRBJ2-2; D gene uncertain. The CDR3 runs to 12 residues. Germline lookup yields CDR1 SGHTA and CDR2 FQGTGA. Trimming shortened V by 1 base and J by 5 bases, and 2 bases separated the two germline ends. The chain's CDR3 is CASSLRTGELFF. The DNA of the CDR3 is TGTGCCAGCAGCTTAAGAACCGGGGAGCTGTTTTTT.

The V and J genes are TRBV6-6 and TRBJ1-1; 9 bases are shared with TRBD1. The germline gives CDR1 MNHNY, CDR2 SVGAGI (reference sequence). J gave up 3 bases and V 2 bases, and 10 bases lay outside the gene matches. This CDR3 spans 17 amino acids. CDR3 sequence: CASSYLGTGLGDTEAFF. The CDR3 DNA follows: TGTGCCAGCAGTTACCTGGGGACAGGGTTGGGCGACACTGAAGCTTTCTTT.

The sample holds many counts of this clonotype. The genes are TRBV4-1 and TRBJ1-5, with unresolved D. Trimming took 4 bases from V and 0 from J, leaving 16 bases between them. This CDR3 is 17 amino acids long. The germline V gene encodes CDR1 MGHRA and CDR2 YSYEKL. The CDR3 DNA follows: TGCGCCAGCAGCCTGCTTGTGGTACCATCTAGCAATCAGCCCCAGCATTTT. Protein: CASSLLVVPSSNQPQHF.

V and J are TRBV15 and TRBJ2-1, with 8 bases lining up with TRBD2. The CDR3 is 11 residues long. Germline V gene lookup returns CDR1 LNHNV and CDR2 YYDKDF (reference sequence). V shed 3 bases, J shed 12 bases, and the junction held 1 base outside the gene matches. The CDR3, as DNA: TGTGCCACCAGCAGCGGGAGGGGGCAGTTCTTC. Translation gives CATSSGRGQFF.

The V and J genes are TRBV12-5 and TRBJ1-5; possible D gene TRBD1, 6 bases. Germline assignment: CDR1 LGHNT and CDR2 FRNRAP. CDR3 length equals 17 residues. V shed 1 base and J shed 0 bases, with 13 bases lying between them. CDR3 in DNA: TGTGCTAGTGGTTTGGGAATTCGAGGGGGTAGCAATCAGCCCCAGCATTTT. Its protein product is CASGLGIRGGSNQPQHF.

The rearrangement joins TRBV7-2 to TRBJ2-1; 8 bases align to TRBD1. CDR1 and CDR2 from the germline V gene are SGHTA and FQGNSA. This CDR3 comprises 13 residues. V was clipped by 2 bases and J by 14 bases; unmatched bases: 8. The CDR3 sequence is CASSLFGQGGEFF. CDR3 DNA: TGTGCCAGCAGCTTATTTGGACAGGGAGGCGAGTTCTTC.

A single count supports this clonotype. Given a much more abundant clone one base away, this may be a read error. The chain has TRBV7-3 and TRBJ1-1, with 9 bases identical to TRBD1. Trimming at V came to 5 bases and at J to 8 bases, leaving 6 bases not matched to a gene. The CDR3 runs to 13 residues. Germline V CDR1 and CDR2: SGHTA, FQGTGA. DNA of the CDR3: TGTGCCAGCAGCAAAACACAGGGGGCCGAAGCTTTCTTT. Amino acid sequence: CASSKTQGAEAFF.

Details on this clonotype: In this CDR3 the conserved last residue, phenylalanine or tryptophan, is missing, so a read error is likely. This sequence joins TRBV5-4 and TRBJ1-5; D is uncertain. Germline CDR1 reads SGHNT; CDR2 reads YYREEE (reference sequence). V was trimmed by 1 base and J by 0 bases, leaving 2 bases between them. This CDR3 contains 13 residues. The CDR3 reads CASSLNSNQPQHS. The DNA for the CDR3 is TGTGCCAGCAGCTTGAATAGCAATCAGCCCCAGCATTCT.

In regard to this clonotype: A much larger clone lies one base from this, so it may be a read error. This chain joins TRBV9 and TRBJ2-1, with 10 bases aligning to TRBD1. CDR3 size: 16 residues. Germline assignment: CDR1 SGDLS and CDR2 YYNGEE. With V trimmed by 6 bases and J by 8 bases, 14 bases remained unmatched. The CDR3 DNA is TGTGCCAGCACCATAGGGGTGGGACAGGGGTGGGATGAGCAGTTCTTC. Translation gives CASTIGVGQGWDEQFF.

This clonotype was seen ten or more times. CDR3 in DNA: TGTGCCAGCAGCCAAGTCGCGACTTCGGGCGAGCAGTACTTC. Amino acids: CASSQVATSGEQYF. The chain joins TRBV3-1 to TRBJ2-7; D remains unclear. Germline CDR1 and CDR2: LGHDT and YNNKEL (reference sequence). The length of the CDR3 is 14 residues. The V end lost 1 base, the J end lost 6 bases, and 13 bases lay between the germline ends.

This clonotype was counted ten times or more. The V call is TRBV2, the J call TRBJ2-2; D not resolved. Trimming shortened V by 5 bases and J by 2 bases, and 12 bases separated the two germline ends. The CDR3 spans 15 residues. The germline gives CDR1 SNHLY, CDR2 FYNNEI. The chain's CDR3 is CASSPRNTNTGELFF. Written as DNA, the CDR3 is TGTGCCAGCAGTCCACGGAACACAAACACCGGGGAGCTGTTTTTT.

This clonotype was detected many times. The V gene is TRBV7-9, the J gene TRBJ1-6; D remains unclear. CDR3 length: 15 amino acids. Per the germline V gene, CDR1 is SEHNR and CDR2 is FQNEAQ (reference sequence). V shed 7 bases and J shed 9 bases, with 19 bases lying between them. CDR3 coding DNA: TGTGCCAGCAACGAATCAGGCTCGGGGAGTTCACCCCTCCACTTT. Protein: CASNESGSGSSPLHF.

The sample holds many counts of this clonotype. The CDR3 loop is CASSSREGPNSPLHF. DNA for the CDR3: TGCGCCAGCAGCTCCCGGGAGGGGCCCAATTCACCCCTCCACTTT. This chain joins TRBV5-1 and TRBJ1-6, with a weak D call TRBD1 (5 bases). The CDR3 has 15 residues. Trimming took off 3 bases at V and 7 bases at J, with 14 bases between the two ends. Looked up from germline, CDR1 is SGHRS and CDR2 is YFSETQ.